This TCR beta chain was observed in a study of identical twins. Study results and limitations: Beta out-of-frame sequences showed weaker excess twin sharing. Alpha sequences out of frame and shared by twins had excess low generation probability. The study based its conclusions on cross-sectional statistical analysis and did not follow the same donors.

The CDR3 runs 15 residues. V was pared by 4 bases and J by 4 bases, with 16 bases between. The germline V gene has CDR1 SGHAT and CDR2 FQNNGV. This clonotype has a handful of counts. Its target is not known. Template switching added a universal primer site, and cDNA bore unique molecular identifiers. TCRdb processed the 5' RACE reads anew with MiXCR; each CDR3 protein has one entry. This sample has 1.5 million to 2 million distinct CDR3 sequences; less than 35% occur once, and the top ten carry approximately 0.29%. This receptor was identified in a newborn girl in good health. V gene TRBV11-2 combines with J gene TRBJ1-1, with D unresolved. Input material: cord blood. CDR3 amino acids: CASSSRGGYGTEAFF. The CDR3 nucleotides read TGTGCCAGCAGCTCCCGGGGAGGGTATGGCACTGAAGCTTTCTTT.